Included here is one T cell receptor beta chain sequence, with context. The antigen remains unidentified. MiXCR, applied by TCRdb to the reads, yields one record per CDR3 protein. Of 50,000 or so distinct CDR3 sequences listed, more than 15% are singletons. These data belong to a study of T cell repertoires in cytomegalovirus infection. Study at large: From public TCR beta signatures came an indication of both CMV infection and matching HLA type. Notes on the study in general: Carriage of CMV together with the relevant HLA was identifiable through cumulative public TCR beta family frequency.

This CDR3 region has 15 residues. Per the germline V gene, CDR1 is MNHNS and CDR2 is SASEGT. The V and J ends lost 6 bases and 0 bases respectively, with 15 bases between them. The sequenced sample was CD8+ T cells from cultured PBMCs, obtained from culture after CMV antigen stimulation. The clonotype was recovered from a human donor in good health (CMV status not recorded). Some clones in this sample may be carry-over from other donors' samples. The chain couples TRBV6-1 to TRBJ2-7; possible D gene TRBD2, 6 bases. The chain's CDR3 is CASSWRGLSSYEQYF. CDR3 DNA: TGTGCCAGCAGCTGGAGGGGCCTGAGCTCCTACGAGCAGTACTTC.